This T cell receptor beta chain was obtained from a study of PD-L1 blockade in urothelial cancer. At the level of the study: Earlier, patients had received 0 to 3 chemotherapy regimens. Blood was analyzed 3 weeks (second dose) and 6 weeks after treatment start.

Into every PCR, synthetic TCR analog templates were spiked. Here immunoSEQ multiplex PCR was the method, and the copy in TCRdb shows in-frame clones only, minus some. There are approximately 110,000 clones in the sample; 91% occur only once, and less than 4.5% lies in the top ten. The CDR3 spans 16 residues. J lost 3 bases, V lost 4 bases, and 8 bases had no gene match. The germline V gene has CDR1 SGHNT and CDR2 YYREEE (reference sequence). Time point here: peripheral blood 6 weeks after treatment start. This receptor was taken from a man aged 55 to 69 with urothelial cancer. The rearrangement links TRBV5-4 to TRBJ1-2; 11 bases fit TRBD1. The material sequenced was PBMCs, taken around atezolizumab (anti-PD-L1) treatment. The CDR3 spells CASSPRGDRGDYGYTF. CDR3 coding DNA: TGTGCCAGCAGCCCGCGTGGGGACAGGGGGGACTATGGCTACACCTTC.